What follows are 9 T cell receptor beta chains derived from one specimen sequenced in a study of blood T cells in healthy people across ages. Combining a sample-barcoded 5' primer with a J-beta primer mix, a second PCR ran for about 6 to 11 cycles. TCRdb independently ran MiXCR on the 5' RACE reads; one entry per CDR3 protein. The sample records some 1,800,000 distinct CDR3 sequences, about two fifths being singletons. Input material: blood. These receptors all stem from a human donor in good health.

The chain employs TRBV5-5 and TRBJ2-1, with 10 bases fitting TRBD1. CDR3 size: 13 residues. From germline, CDR1 is SGHKS and CDR2 YYEKEE (reference sequence). J was trimmed by 8 bases and V by 7 bases; bases with no gene match: 6. In DNA, the CDR3 is TGTGCCAGCTTGGGACAGGGGTTGGATGAGCAGTTCTTC. This sequence encodes CASLGQGLDEQFF.

The chain carries TRBV9 and TRBJ2-7; no definite D call. This CDR3 is built from 13 residues. V dropped 0 bases and J dropped 5 bases, with 9 bases sitting between them. Germline assignment: CDR1 SGDLS and CDR2 YYNGEE. DNA for the CDR3: TGTGCCAGCAGCGTAGCTTCCGGCCACGAGCAGTACTTC. Protein: CASSVASGHEQYF.

The rearrangement uses TRBV7-9 and TRBJ1-6, with TRBD1 as a possible D gene (6 bases). This CDR3 has 20 amino acids. Germline lookup yields CDR1 SEHNR and CDR2 FQNEAQ (reference sequence). Trimming pared 5 bases from V and 5 bases from J, leaving 28 bases between. CDR3 loop: CASSQTFRDTKKEHNSPLHF. The CDR3 DNA reads as TGTGCCAGCAGCCAGACCTTTAGGGACACCAAAAAAGAACATAATTCACCCCTCCACTTT.

This clonotype was counted once. The rearrangement uses TRBV28 and TRBJ2-7; a weak D match, TRBD2 (5 bases). V was clipped by 9 bases and J by 3 bases, with 21 bases between them. Germline V CDR1 and CDR2: MDHEN, SYDVKM. The CDR3 extends over 15 amino acids. The CDR3 nucleotides are TGTGCCAGTCAGACTTGGAGGACGGGTAGCTACGAGCAGTACTTC. Translated, it gives CASQTWRTGSYEQYF.

The chain links TRBV12-5 to TRBJ2-1; D unresolved. The CDR3 runs 15 residues. Germline CDR1 is LGHNT and CDR2 is FRNRAP. Trimming removed 6 bases from V and 1 base from J, with 13 bases in between. The CDR3 coding sequence is TGTGCTAGTGGCCTCCCAGGTCCTTCCTACAATGAGCAGTTCTTC. It yields the protein CASGLPGPSYNEQFF.

This clonotype was found a few times. The rearrangement joins TRBV28 to TRBJ2-7; 7 bases fit TRBD1. Germline V gives CDR1 MDHEN, CDR2 SYDVKM. V shed 11 bases, J shed 3 bases, and the junction held 10 bases outside the gene matches. The CDR3 runs 13 residues. CDR3 residues: CASRQGSDYEQYF. In DNA form, the CDR3 reads TGTGCCTCTCGACAGGGCTCGGACTACGAGCAGTACTTC.

There are a few counts of this clonotype. This chain uses TRBV12-5 with TRBJ2-7; unclear D gene. The V end lost 6 bases, the J end lost 2 bases, and 11 bases lay between the germline ends. The CDR3 sequence is 13 residues long. Germline lookup yields CDR1 LGHNT and CDR2 FRNRAP. DNA for the CDR3: TGTGCTAGTGGGCCGGACGCGCCCTACGAGCAGTACTTC. It encodes CASGPDAPYEQYF. Supplemented by reference TRBV12-5 and TRBJ2-7, the full variable domain reads DARVTQTPRHKVTEMGQEVTMRCQPILGHNTVFWYRQTMMQGLELLAYFRNRAPLDDSGMPKDRFSAEMPDATLATLKIQPSEPRDSAVYFCASGPDAPYEQYFGPGTRLTVT.

The V and J genes are TRBV7-9 and TRBJ1-1; D is undetermined. Germline V CDR1 and CDR2: SEHNR, FQNEAQ (reference sequence). V dropped 5 bases and J dropped 11 bases, with 15 bases sitting between them. The CDR3 runs to 12 residues. CDR3 bases: TGTGCCAGCAGCCTTGGGCAAGCGGTGGCTTTCTTT. Protein product: CASSLGQAVAFF.

V gene TRBV12-3 or TRBV12-4 combines with J gene TRBJ2-3, with 9 bases fitting TRBD2. The length of the CDR3 is 16 residues. V was pared by 5 bases and J by 0 bases, with 6 bases of the junction left unmatched. CDR3 bases: TGTGCCAGCAGTCCGGAGCTAGCGGGGAGCACAGATACGCAGTATTTT. It is translated as CASSPELAGSTDTQYF.